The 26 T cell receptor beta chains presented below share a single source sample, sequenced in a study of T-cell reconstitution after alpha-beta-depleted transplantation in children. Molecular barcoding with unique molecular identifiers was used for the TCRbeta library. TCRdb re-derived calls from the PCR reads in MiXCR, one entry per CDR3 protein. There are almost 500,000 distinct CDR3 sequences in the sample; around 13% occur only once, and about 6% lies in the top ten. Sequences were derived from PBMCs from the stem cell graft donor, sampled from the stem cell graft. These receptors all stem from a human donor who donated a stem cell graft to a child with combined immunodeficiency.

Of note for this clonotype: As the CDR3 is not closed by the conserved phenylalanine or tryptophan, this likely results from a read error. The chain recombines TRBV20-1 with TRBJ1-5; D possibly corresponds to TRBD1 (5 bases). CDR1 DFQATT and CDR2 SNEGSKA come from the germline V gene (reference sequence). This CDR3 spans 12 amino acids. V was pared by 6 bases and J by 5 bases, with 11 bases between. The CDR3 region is CSARRGDQPQHC. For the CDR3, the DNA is TGCAGTGCCCGACGGGGGGATCAGCCCCAGCATTGT.

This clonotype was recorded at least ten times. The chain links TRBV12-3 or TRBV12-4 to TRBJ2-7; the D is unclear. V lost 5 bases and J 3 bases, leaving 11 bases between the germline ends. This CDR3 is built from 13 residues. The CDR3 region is CASSLSALYEQYF. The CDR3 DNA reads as TGTGCCAGCAGTCTCTCGGCCCTCTACGAGCAGTACTTC.

The CDR3 is CASSVGTGYTGELFF. For the CDR3, the DNA is TGTGCCAGCAGCGTCGGGACAGGGTACACCGGGGAGCTGTTTTTT. This chain uses TRBV7-2 with TRBJ2-2, with 9 bases identical to TRBD1. Looked up from germline, CDR1 is SGHTA and CDR2 is FQGNSA. The CDR3 covers 15 residues. After removal of 5 bases from V and 3 bases from J, the junction contained 4 bases not matched to a gene.

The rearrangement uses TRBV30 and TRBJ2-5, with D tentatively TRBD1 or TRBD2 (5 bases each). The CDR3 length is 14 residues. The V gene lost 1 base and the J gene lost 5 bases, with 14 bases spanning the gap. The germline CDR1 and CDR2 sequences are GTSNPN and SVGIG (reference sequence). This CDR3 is CAWSGGAKGETQYF. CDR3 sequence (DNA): TGTGCCTGGAGTGGAGGGGCCAAAGGCGAGACCCAGTACTTC.

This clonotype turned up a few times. The CDR3: CAISGLQYTDTQYF. The CDR3 nucleotides are TGTGCCATCAGTGGCCTACAGTACACAGATACGCAGTATTTT. The chain links TRBV10-3 to TRBJ2-3; D unresolved. In germline, CDR1 is ENHRY, CDR2 SYGVKD. Trimming stripped 4 bases from V and 2 bases from J, with 10 bases between. The CDR3 has 14 residues.

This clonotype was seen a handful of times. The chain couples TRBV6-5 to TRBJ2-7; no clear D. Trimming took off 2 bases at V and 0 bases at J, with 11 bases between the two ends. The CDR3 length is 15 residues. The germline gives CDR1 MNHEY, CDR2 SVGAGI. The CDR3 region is CASSYRSGTSYEQYF. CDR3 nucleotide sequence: TGTGCCAGCAGTTACAGGTCAGGAACCTCCTACGAGCAGTACTTC.

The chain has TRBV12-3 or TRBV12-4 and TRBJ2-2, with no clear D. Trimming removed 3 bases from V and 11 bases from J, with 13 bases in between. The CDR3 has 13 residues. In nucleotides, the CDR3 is TGTGCCAGCAGTTTTTTTGGGCCTGAAGAGCTGTTTTTT. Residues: CASSFFGPEELFF.

The DNA of the CDR3 is TGTGCCAGCAGCCCAGCCGAGGTGGTGTACAATGAGCAGTTCTTC. Amino acids: CASSPAEVVYNEQFF. The chain links TRBV11-2 to TRBJ2-1, with no clear D. This CDR3 has 15 amino acids. The germline V gene encodes CDR1 SGHAT and CDR2 FQNNGV. V was trimmed by 5 bases and J by 4 bases, leaving 15 bases between them.

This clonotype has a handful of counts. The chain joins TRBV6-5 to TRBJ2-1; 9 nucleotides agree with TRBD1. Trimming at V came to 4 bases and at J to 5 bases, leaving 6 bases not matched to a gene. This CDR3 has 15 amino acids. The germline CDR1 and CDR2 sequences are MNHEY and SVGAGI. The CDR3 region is CASSFRTGANNEQFF. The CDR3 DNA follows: TGTGCCAGCAGTTTCCGGACAGGGGCGAACAATGAGCAGTTCTTC.

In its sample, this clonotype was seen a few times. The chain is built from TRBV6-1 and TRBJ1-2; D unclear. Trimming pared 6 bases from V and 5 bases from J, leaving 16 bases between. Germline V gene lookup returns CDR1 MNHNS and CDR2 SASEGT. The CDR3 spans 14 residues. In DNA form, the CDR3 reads TGTGCCAGCAGGACGTTGACACGATCTTATGGCTACACCTTC. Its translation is CASRTLTRSYGYTF.

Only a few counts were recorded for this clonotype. The CDR3 reads CATSDFGGALPYTDTQYF. The CDR3 bases are TGTGCCACCAGTGATTTCGGGGGAGCGCTCCCGTACACAGATACGCAGTATTTT. V is TRBV24-1 and J is TRBJ2-3, with D possibly TRBD2 on 6 matching bases. This CDR3 spans 18 amino acids. Trimming shortened V by 1 base and J by 2 bases, and 18 bases separated the two germline ends. In germline, CDR1 is KGHDR, CDR2 SFDVKD.

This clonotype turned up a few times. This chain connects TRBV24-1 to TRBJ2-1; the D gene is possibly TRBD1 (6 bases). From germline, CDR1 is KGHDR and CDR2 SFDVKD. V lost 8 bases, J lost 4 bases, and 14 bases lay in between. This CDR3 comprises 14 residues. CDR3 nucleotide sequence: TGTGCCACCAACTCCGGACAGCCATACAATGAGCAGTTCTTC. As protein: CATNSGQPYNEQFF.

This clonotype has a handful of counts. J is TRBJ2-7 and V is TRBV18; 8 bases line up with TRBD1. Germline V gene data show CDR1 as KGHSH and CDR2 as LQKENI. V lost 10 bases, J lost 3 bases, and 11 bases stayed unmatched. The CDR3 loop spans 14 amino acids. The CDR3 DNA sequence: TGTGCCATCCTCCAACAGGGGGTGTTCTACGAGCAGTACTTC. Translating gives CAILQQGVFYEQYF.

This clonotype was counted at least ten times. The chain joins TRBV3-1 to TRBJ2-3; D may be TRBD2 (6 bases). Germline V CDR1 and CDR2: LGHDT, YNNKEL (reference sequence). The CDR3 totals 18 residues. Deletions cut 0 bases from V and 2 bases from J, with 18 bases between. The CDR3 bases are TGTGCCAGCAGCCAAGATCTTCTAATGGAGCGGGTCACAGATACGCAGTATTTT. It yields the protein CASSQDLLMERVTDTQYF.

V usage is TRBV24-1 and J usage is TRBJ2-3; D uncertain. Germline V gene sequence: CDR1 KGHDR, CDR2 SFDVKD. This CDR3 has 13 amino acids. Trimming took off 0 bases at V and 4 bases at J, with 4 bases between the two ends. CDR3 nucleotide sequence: TGTGCCACCAGTGATTTGTACGCAGATACGCAGTATTTT. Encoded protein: CATSDLYADTQYF.

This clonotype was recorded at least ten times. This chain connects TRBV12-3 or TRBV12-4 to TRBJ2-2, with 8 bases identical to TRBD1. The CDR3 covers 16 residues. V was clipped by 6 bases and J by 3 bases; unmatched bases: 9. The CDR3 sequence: CASSYKQGDHTGELFF. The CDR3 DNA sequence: TGTGCCAGCAGCTACAAACAGGGGGATCACACCGGGGAGCTGTTTTTT.

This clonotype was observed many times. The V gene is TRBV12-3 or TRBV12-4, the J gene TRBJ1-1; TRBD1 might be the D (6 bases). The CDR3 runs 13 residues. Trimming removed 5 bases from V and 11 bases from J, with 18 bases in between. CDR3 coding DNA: TGTGCCAGCAGTCCCAGGGGATCAGGTACGGCTTTCTTT. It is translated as CASSPRGSGTAFF.

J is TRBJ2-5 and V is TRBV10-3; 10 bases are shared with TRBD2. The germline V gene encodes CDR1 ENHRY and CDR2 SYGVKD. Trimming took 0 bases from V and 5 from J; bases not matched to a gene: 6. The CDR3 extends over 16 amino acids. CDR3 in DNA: TGTGCCATCAGTGAGTCTACAGCGGGGGGGCCGGAGACCCAGTACTTC. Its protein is CAISESTAGGPETQYF.

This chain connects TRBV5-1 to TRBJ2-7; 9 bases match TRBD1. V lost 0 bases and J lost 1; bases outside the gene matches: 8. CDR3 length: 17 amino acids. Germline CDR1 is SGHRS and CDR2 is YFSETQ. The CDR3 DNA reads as TGCGCCAGCAGCTTGGAACTTTTGGACAGGGGATCCTACGAGCAGTACTTC. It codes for CASSLELLDRGSYEQYF.

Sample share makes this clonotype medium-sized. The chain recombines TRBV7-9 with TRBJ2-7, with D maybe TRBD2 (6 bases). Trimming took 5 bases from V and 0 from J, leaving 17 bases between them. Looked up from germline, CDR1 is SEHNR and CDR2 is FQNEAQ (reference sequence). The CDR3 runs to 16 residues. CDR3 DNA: TGTGCCAGCAGCATCGGGGGACTCCCCAGCTCCTACGAGCAGTACTTC. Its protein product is CASSIGGLPSSYEQYF. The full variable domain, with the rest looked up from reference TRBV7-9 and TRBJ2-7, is DTGVSQNPRHKITKRGQNVTFRCDPISEHNRLYWYRQTLGQGPEFLTYFQNEAQLEKSRLLSDRFSAERPKGSFSTLEIQRTEQGDSAMYLCASSIGGLPSSYEQYFGPGTRLTVT.

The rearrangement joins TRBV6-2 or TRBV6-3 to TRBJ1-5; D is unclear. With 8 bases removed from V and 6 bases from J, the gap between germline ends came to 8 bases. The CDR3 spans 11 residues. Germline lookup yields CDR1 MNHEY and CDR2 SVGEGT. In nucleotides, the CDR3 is TGTGCCAGCGGAGCGATTCAGCCCCAGCATTTT. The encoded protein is CASGAIQPQHF.

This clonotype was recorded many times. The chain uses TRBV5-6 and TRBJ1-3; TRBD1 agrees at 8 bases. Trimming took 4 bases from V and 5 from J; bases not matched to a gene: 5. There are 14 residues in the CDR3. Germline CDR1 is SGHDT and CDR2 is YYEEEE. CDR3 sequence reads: CASSPGQGRNTIYF. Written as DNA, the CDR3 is TGTGCCAGCAGCCCTGGACAGGGAAGAAACACCATATATTTT. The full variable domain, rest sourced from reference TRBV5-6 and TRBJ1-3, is DAGVTQSPTHLIKTRGQQVTLRCSPKSGHDTVSWYQQALGQGPQFIFQYYEEEERQRGNFPDRFSGHQFPNYSSELNVNALLLGDSALYLCASSPGQGRNTIYFGEGSWLTVV.

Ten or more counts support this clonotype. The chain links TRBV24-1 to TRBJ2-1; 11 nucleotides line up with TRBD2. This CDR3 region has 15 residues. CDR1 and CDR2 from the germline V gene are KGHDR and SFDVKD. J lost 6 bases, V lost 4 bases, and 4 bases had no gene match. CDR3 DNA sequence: TGTGCCACCAGTGAGCCAGGGACTAGCGGCAATGAGCAGTTCTTC. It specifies CATSEPGTSGNEQFF.

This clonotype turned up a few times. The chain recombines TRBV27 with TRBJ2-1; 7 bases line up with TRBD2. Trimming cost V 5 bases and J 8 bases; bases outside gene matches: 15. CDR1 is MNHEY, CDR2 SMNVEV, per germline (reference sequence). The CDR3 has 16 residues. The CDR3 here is CASSPEWEGVLDEQFF. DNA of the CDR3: TGTGCCAGCAGTCCGGAGTGGGAGGGTGTTTTGGATGAGCAGTTCTTC.

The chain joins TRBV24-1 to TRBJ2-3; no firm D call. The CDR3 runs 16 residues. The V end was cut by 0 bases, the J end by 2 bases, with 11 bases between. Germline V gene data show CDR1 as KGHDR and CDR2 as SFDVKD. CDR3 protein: CATSDLRPPLTDTQYF. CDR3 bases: TGTGCCACCAGTGATTTGCGACCCCCTCTCACAGATACGCAGTATTTT.

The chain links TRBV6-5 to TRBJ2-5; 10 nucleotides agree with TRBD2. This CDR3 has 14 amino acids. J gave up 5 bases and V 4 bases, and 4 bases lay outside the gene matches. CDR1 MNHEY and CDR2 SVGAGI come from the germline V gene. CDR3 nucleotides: TGTGCCAGCAGTTCAACTAGCGGGGTGGAGACCCAGTACTTC. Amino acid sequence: CASSSTSGVETQYF.